This passage covers 25 T cell receptor beta chains from one sample sequenced in a study of cytomegalovirus exposure and HLA in healthy donors. Method: immunoSEQ multiplex PCR; TCRdb's copy keeps in-frame clones and lacks some. The sample includes tens of thousands of clones, approximately 93% of them seen just once. The sequencing input was PBMCs. The receptors stem from a woman under 30 in good health and CMV-seronegative.

This clone showed up just once. The chain has TRBV30 and TRBJ1-1; TRBD1 is a possible D gene (6 bases). CDR1 is GTSNPN, CDR2 SVGIG, per germline (reference sequence). V lost 4 bases and J 5 bases, leaving 14 bases between the germline ends. CDR3 length: 13 residues. The DNA for the CDR3 is TGTGCCTGGAATAGCAGGGGTGGGACTGAAGCTTTCTTT. Encoded protein: CAWNSRGGTEAFF.

The chain uses TRBV4-1 and TRBJ1-5; D not resolved. Trimming shortened V by 4 bases and J by 2 bases, and 12 bases separated the two germline ends. This CDR3 is 15 amino acids long. In germline, CDR1 is MGHRA, CDR2 YSYEKL. The CDR3: CASSLREGGNQPQHF. The CDR3, as DNA: TGCGCCAGCAGCCTCCGGGAGGGCGGCAATCAGCCCCAGCATTTT.

In its sample, this clone was seen once. This chain joins TRBV7-9 and TRBJ1-1; 7 bases fit TRBD1. CDR1 is SEHNR, CDR2 FQNEAQ, per germline (reference sequence). V shed 5 bases and J 0 bases; nucleotides not matched to a gene: 3. CDR3 length equals 14 residues. The CDR3 DNA follows: TGTGCCAGCAGCCGGGACAGCATGAACACTGAAGCTTTCTTT. It translates to CASSRDSMNTEAFF.

The rearrangement joins TRBV5-1 to TRBJ1-3, with D possibly being TRBD1 (6 bases). Trimming took off 1 base at V and 4 bases at J, with 18 bases between the two ends. Germline CDR1 SGHRS, CDR2 YFSETQ. The length of the CDR3 is 17 residues. The chain's CDR3 is CASSLWGGQTSGNTIYF. As DNA, the CDR3 is TGCGCCAGCAGCTTGTGGGGCGGACAGACTTCAGGAAACACCATATATTTT.

The chain combines TRBV11-3 with TRBJ2-2; TRBD2 might be the D (6 bases). This CDR3 spans 17 amino acids. V was cut by 5 bases and J by 6 bases, with 22 bases left in between. The V gene's germline CDR1 is SGHNT and CDR2 YENEEA. CDR3 nucleotide sequence: TGTGCCAGCAGCCCTGTCGGGGGTAGTGTGGCCGCCGGGGAGCTGTTTTTT. Its translation is CASSPVGGSVAAGELFF. Together with reference TRBV11-3 and TRBJ2-2, the CDR3 gives the full variable domain: EAGVVQSPRYKIIEKKQPVAFWCNPISGHNTLYWYLQNLGQGPELLIRYENEEAVDDSQLPKDRFSAERLKGVDSTLKIQPAELGDSAVYLCASSPVGGSVAAGELFFGEGSRLTVL.

CDR3 loop: CASSPTSLTGLNTGELFF. As DNA, the CDR3 is TGTGCCAGCAGCCCTACGTCCCTGACAGGCCTGAACACCGGGGAGCTGTTTTTT. The rearrangement links TRBV27 to TRBJ2-2, with D maybe TRBD1 (6 bases). V gave up 6 bases and J gave up 1 base, with 21 bases separating them. Germline values: CDR1 MNHEY, CDR2 SMNVEV (reference sequence). The CDR3 sequence is 18 residues long.

The V gene is TRBV2, the J gene TRBJ1-1; 7 bases are shared with TRBD1. Germline V gives CDR1 SNHLY, CDR2 FYNNEI. Trimming took 6 bases from V and 1 from J; bases not matched to a gene: 5. CDR3 length: 14 amino acids. In nucleotides, the CDR3 is TGTGCCAGCAGGCAGGGGGACGAGAACACTGAAGCTTTCTTT. Its translation: CASRQGDENTEAFF.

This chain links TRBV2 with TRBJ2-5, with 7 bases identical to TRBD1. The junction had 5 bases not matched to a gene; V was cut back by 8 bases and J by 2 bases. Germline CDR1 SNHLY, CDR2 FYNNEI. The CDR3 extends over 13 amino acids. For the CDR3, the DNA is TGTGCCAGCTACAGGGGCGATCAAGAGACCCAGTACTTC. Amino acids: CASYRGDQETQYF.

This chain uses TRBV6-5 with TRBJ2-7; 8 bases match TRBD1. Germline CDR1 reads MNHEY; CDR2 reads SVGAGI. Trimming took 6 bases from V and 6 from J; bases not matched to a gene: 4. This CDR3 contains 12 residues. The CDR3 here is CASSRTGFEQYF. In DNA, the CDR3 is TGTGCCAGCAGCCGGACAGGGTTCGAGCAGTACTTC.

V is TRBV28 and J is TRBJ1-5; no clear D gene. The germline V gene has CDR1 MDHEN and CDR2 SYDVKM. The ends were cut back, 8 bases at V and 0 bases at J, with 11 bases in the middle. The CDR3 runs 14 residues. In nucleotides, the CDR3 is TGTGCCAGCGATATTGTAGTTAGCAATCAGCCCCAGCATTTT. This translates into CASDIVVSNQPQHF.

The rearrangement joins TRBV5-5 to TRBJ2-2; 8 positions match TRBD1. This CDR3 contains 17 residues. Trimming took 2 bases from V and 6 from J; bases not matched to a gene: 12. Germline loops: CDR1 SGHKS, CDR2 YYEKEE (reference sequence). The CDR3 is CASSLRYGTGSPGELFF. CDR3 bases: TGTGCCAGCAGCTTACGGTACGGGACAGGCTCCCCCGGGGAGCTGTTTTTT.

V and J are TRBV5-1 and TRBJ2-7; TRBD2 matches 8 bases. The CDR3 is 15 residues long. V was pared by 4 bases and J by 7 bases, with 13 bases of the junction left unmatched. Per the germline V gene, CDR1 is SGHRS and CDR2 is YFSETQ. CDR3 nucleotide sequence: TGCGCCAGCAGCATAGGACTAGCCGCCTCGAGTGAGCAGTACTTC. Its protein is CASSIGLAASSEQYF.

J is TRBJ1-2 and V is TRBV11-2; D is perhaps TRBD1 (6 bases). This CDR3 region has 17 residues. Germline CDR1 SGHAT, CDR2 FQNNGV. Trimming cost V 1 base and J 4 bases, with 19 bases left between them. CDR3 sequence: CASSLGAATGTSYGYTF. The CDR3 coding sequence is TGTGCCAGCAGCTTAGGGGCGGCAACCGGGACAAGCTATGGCTACACCTTC. Full variable domain (rest looked up from reference TRBV11-2 and TRBJ1-2): EAGVAQSPRYKIIEKRQSVAFWCNPISGHATLYWYQQILGQGPKLLIQFQNNGVVDDSQLPKDRFSAERLKGVDSTLKIQPAKLEDSAVYLCASSLGAATGTSYGYTFGSGTRLTVV.

This chain links TRBV5-5 with TRBJ1-1, with 8 bases aligning to TRBD1. V was clipped by 4 bases and J by 5 bases; unmatched bases: 7. This CDR3 region has 14 residues. In germline, CDR1 is SGHKS, CDR2 YYEKEE (reference sequence). The CDR3 bases are TGTGCCAGCAGCGTTGACAGGGGAGGGACTGAAGCTTTCTTT. Encoded protein: CASSVDRGGTEAFF.

The chain carries TRBV7-9 and TRBJ2-7, with D possibly matching TRBD1 (6 bases). Germline CDR1 and CDR2: SEHNR and FQNEAQ (reference sequence). The CDR3 is 14 amino acids. The V end was cut by 5 bases, the J end by 6 bases, with 17 bases between. The CDR3 region is CASSTTDRPLEQYF. In DNA, the CDR3 is TGTGCCAGCAGCACAACGGACAGACCCCTCGAGCAGTACTTC.

J is TRBJ2-3 and V is TRBV30; 7 bases align to TRBD2. The CDR3 is 16 amino acids. The germline V gene encodes CDR1 GTSNPN and CDR2 SVGIG (reference sequence). J gave up 6 bases and V 3 bases, and 15 bases lay outside the gene matches. The CDR3, as DNA: TGTGCCTGGAGGCCTAAAGGGGTCGGGGGGATGGATACGCAGTATTTT. Encoded protein: CAWRPKGVGGMDTQYF.

V usage is TRBV7-2 and J usage is TRBJ2-4; perhaps TRBD2 as D (6 bases). The germline CDR1 and CDR2 sequences are SGHTA and FQGNSA. This CDR3 has 16 amino acids. V shed 5 bases and J shed 0 bases, with 14 bases lying between them. The CDR3 DNA sequence: TGTGCCAGCAGCGGGGGACTGACTCTAGCCAAAAACATTCAGTACTTC. It specifies CASSGGLTLAKNIQYF.

The rearrangement joins TRBV27 to TRBJ1-2; TRBD1 agrees at 7 bases. The J segment lost 4 bases and the V segment lost 8 bases, leaving 7 bases of the junction unmatched. Germline V gene sequence: CDR1 MNHEY, CDR2 SMNVEV (reference sequence). The CDR3 length is 13 residues. CDR3 sequence reads: CASGTTGTYGYTF. CDR3 nucleotides: TGTGCCAGCGGGACGACAGGGACCTATGGCTACACCTTC.

The rearrangement links TRBV4-2 to TRBJ1-2, with a tentative D call TRBD1 (6 bases). Trimming left V 0 bases short and J 4 bases short, with 12 bases between. There are 15 residues in the CDR3. CDR1 and CDR2 (germline): LGHNA, YNFKEQ. This CDR3 is CASSQDTQGIYGYTF. DNA for the CDR3: TGTGCCAGCAGCCAAGACACTCAGGGGATCTATGGCTACACCTTC.

The CDR3 nucleotides read TGTGCCACCAGCAGAGAGTCAGCGGGAGGGCCGGACATTCAGTACTTC. Translated, it gives CATSRESAGGPDIQYF. The gene calls are TRBV15 and TRBJ2-4, with 10 bases aligning to TRBD2. The germline V gene encodes CDR1 LNHNV and CDR2 YYDKDF (reference sequence). J was trimmed by 8 bases and V by 0 bases; bases with no gene match: 7. The CDR3 totals 16 residues.

The rearrangement joins TRBV7-3 to TRBJ2-3, with D hard to call. The CDR3 totals 14 residues. V was cut by 2 bases and J by 5 bases, with 11 bases left in between. CDR1 SGHTA and CDR2 FQGTGA come from the germline V gene. This CDR3 reads CASSLLGLGDTQYF. For the CDR3, the DNA is TGTGCCAGCAGCTTACTAGGATTGGGAGATACGCAGTATTTT.

The V call is TRBV2, the J call TRBJ2-7; 9 nucleotides line up with TRBD1. Losses at the gene ends were 2 bases for V and 4 bases for J; bases not matched to a gene: 9. CDR1 is SNHLY and CDR2 is FYNNEI in the germline V gene. CDR3 length: 16 residues. Here the CDR3 reads CASSEPSGTGIYEQYF. The DNA for the CDR3 is TGTGCCAGCAGTGAACCTTCCGGGACAGGGATTTACGAGCAGTACTTC.

CDR3 loop: CASSDHVPRTATYEQYF. The CDR3 DNA follows: TGTGCCAGCAGTGACCACGTACCCAGGACAGCTACCTACGAGCAGTACTTC. The V call is TRBV6-1, the J call TRBJ2-7; D is perhaps TRBD1 (6 bases). The germline gives CDR1 MNHNS, CDR2 SASEGT. The CDR3 is made up of 17 amino acids. Trimming stripped 3 bases from V and 2 bases from J, with 20 bases between.

This sequence joins TRBV10-2 and TRBJ2-3, with TRBD2 as a possible D gene (6 bases). This CDR3 is built from 15 residues. Per the germline V gene, CDR1 is WSHSY and CDR2 is SAAADI. V was shortened by 4 bases and J by 2 bases, with 13 bases between the two germline ends. The CDR3 spells CASSVLAGNTDTQYF. The CDR3 coding sequence is TGCGCCAGCAGTGTCTTGGCGGGGAACACAGATACGCAGTATTTT.

The chain combines TRBV11-3 with TRBJ2-7, with 8 positions matching TRBD1. The V gene end was trimmed by 5 bases and the J gene end by 3 bases; junction bases not matched to a gene: 3. The CDR3 has 13 amino acids. Germline V CDR1 and CDR2: SGHNT, YENEEA. The CDR3 sequence: CASSPGTGYEQYF. The CDR3 DNA reads TGTGCCAGCAGCCCCGGGACAGGCTACGAGCAGTACTTC.